This entry is about one T cell receptor beta chain. The data originate from a study of blood T cell repertoires in COVID-19. The CDR3 loop spans 14 amino acids. The V and J ends lost 4 bases and 12 bases respectively, with 20 bases between them. Germline values: CDR1 SGHRS, CDR2 YFSETQ. In the authors' workflow: Estimated nucleated cell counts came from reference gene primer amplification. Sequencing used immunoSEQ multiplex PCR; TCRdb keeps in-frame clones, though not all of them. That table is the source of V, J and clone size, and D and trimming were worked out from the DNA. Counted here are over 35,000 clones, just under 85% occurring once; the ten biggest clones make up around 24%.

The rearrangement uses TRBV5-1 and TRBJ2-1, with TRBD1 as a possible D gene (5 bases). The TCR sequence derives from a human donor with acute or convalescent COVID-19. The donor label of this sample is uncertain. Sequencing was done on a sample of peripheral blood. The CDR3 region has the DNA TGCGCCAGCAGCCCCCCCGACAGCCTTTGGAGGCAGTTCTTC. Translating gives CASSPPDSLWRQFF.